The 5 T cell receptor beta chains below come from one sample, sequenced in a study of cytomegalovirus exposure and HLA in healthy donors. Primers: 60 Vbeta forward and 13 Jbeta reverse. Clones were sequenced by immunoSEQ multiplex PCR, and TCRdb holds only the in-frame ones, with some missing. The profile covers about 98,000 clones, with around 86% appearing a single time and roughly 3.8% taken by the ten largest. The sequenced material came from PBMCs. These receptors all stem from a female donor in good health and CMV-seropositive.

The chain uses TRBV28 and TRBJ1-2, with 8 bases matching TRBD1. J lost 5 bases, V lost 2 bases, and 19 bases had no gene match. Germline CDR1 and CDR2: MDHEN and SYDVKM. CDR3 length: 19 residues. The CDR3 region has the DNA TGTGCCAGCAGTTTAATCTATCCTCGGTTGGGACAGGAGTCTTATGGCTACACCTTC. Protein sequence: CASSLIYPRLGQESYGYTF.

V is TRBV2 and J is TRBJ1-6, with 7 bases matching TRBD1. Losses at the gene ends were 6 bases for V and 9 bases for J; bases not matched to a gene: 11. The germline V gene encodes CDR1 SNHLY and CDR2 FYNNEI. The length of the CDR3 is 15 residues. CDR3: CASSPTGTAFSPLHF. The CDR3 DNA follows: TGTGCCAGCAGCCCCACCGGGACAGCTTTTTCACCCCTCCACTTT.

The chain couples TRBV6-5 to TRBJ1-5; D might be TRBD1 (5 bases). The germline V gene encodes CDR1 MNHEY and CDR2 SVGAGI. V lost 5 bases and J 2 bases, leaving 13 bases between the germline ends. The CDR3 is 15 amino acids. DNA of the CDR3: TGTGCCAGCAGTAGCGGGACGGCGGGCAATCAGCCCCAGCATTTT. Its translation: CASSSGTAGNQPQHF.

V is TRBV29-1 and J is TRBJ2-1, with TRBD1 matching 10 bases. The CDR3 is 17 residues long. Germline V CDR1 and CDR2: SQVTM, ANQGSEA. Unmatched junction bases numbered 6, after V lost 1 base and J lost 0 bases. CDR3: CSVEAGTGAVSYNEQFF. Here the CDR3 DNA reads TGCAGCGTTGAAGCGGGGACAGGGGCAGTCTCCTACAATGAGCAGTTCTTC.

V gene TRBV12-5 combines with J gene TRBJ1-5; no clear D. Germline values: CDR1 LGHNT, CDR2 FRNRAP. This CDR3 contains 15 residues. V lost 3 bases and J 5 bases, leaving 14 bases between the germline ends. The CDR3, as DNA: TGTGCTAGTGGTTTCAGTCACCGCCGGGATCAGCCCCAGCATTTT. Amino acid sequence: CASGFSHRRDQPQHF.